Following are 21 T cell receptor beta chains from one sample sequenced in a study of blood T cells in healthy people across ages. Together with a sample-barcoded 5' primer, a J-beta primer mix was included in a second PCR lasting 7 to 11 cycles. TCRdb re-called the 5' RACE reads with MiXCR, one entry per CDR3 protein. The sample yields around 800,000 distinct CDR3 sequences, around 24% seen once. These sequences were also reported in another study, on T cells of mothers and their children.

The sample taken for sequencing was blood. The receptors were sampled from a boy aged 5-17 years in good health.

V and J are TRBV18 and TRBJ2-7; D may be TRBD2 (6 bases). Germline V lookup: CDR1 KGHSH, CDR2 LQKENI. The germline V and J ends were trimmed by 3 bases and 2 bases, with 14 bases remaining between them. The CDR3 contains 15 residues. The chain's CDR3 is CASSPEGNVAYEQYF. CDR3 nucleotides: TGTGCCAGCTCACCGGAGGGGAACGTCGCCTACGAGCAGTACTTC. The whole variable domain, filled in from reference TRBV18 and TRBJ2-7, reads NAGVMQNPRHLVRRRGQEARLRCSPMKGHSHVYWYRQLPEEGLKFMVYLQKENIIDESGMPKERFSAEFPKEGPSILRIQQVVRGDSAAYFCASSPEGNVAYEQYFGPGTRLTVT.

This clonotype occurred a few times. The J gene is TRBJ2-1, the V gene TRBV2; TRBD2 might be the D (6 bases). The J call may not be correct, given that the DNA end is closer to TRBJ2-7. The CDR3 extends over 13 amino acids. Germline-derived CDR1 and CDR2 are SNHLY and FYNNEI. Here the CDR3 DNA reads TGTGCCAGCGGGCGGGACCCAACCTACGAGCAGTACTTC. Translated: CASGRDPTYEQYF.

This chain joins TRBV18 and TRBJ2-5, with 12 bases matching TRBD1. TRBJ2-1 matches the DNA end more closely, so the J call is doubtful. The CDR3 covers 15 residues. Germline V lookup: CDR1 KGHSH, CDR2 LQKENI. CDR3 coding DNA: TGTGCCAGCTCACCGCCTGGGACAGGGGGCAGGGAGCAGTTCTTC. This sequence encodes CASSPPGTGGREQFF.

This sequence joins TRBV3-1 and TRBJ1-1; 8 bases fit TRBD1. The CDR3 is 17 residues long. Trimming took 5 bases from V and 6 from J; bases not matched to a gene: 17. Germline CDR1 is LGHDT and CDR2 is YNNKEL (reference sequence). CDR3 coding DNA: TGTGCCAGCAGCAAAGGGATTTACAGGGGGAGTATTGCTGAAGCTTTCTTT. Translated: CASSKGIYRGSIAEAFF.

The chain carries TRBV5-1 and TRBJ1-2, with D maybe TRBD1 (6 bases). Trimming removed 5 bases from V and 6 bases from J, with 14 bases in between. Per germline, CDR1 SGHRS and CDR2 YFSETQ. The CDR3 sequence is 13 residues long. CDR3 nucleotides: TGCGCCAGCAGTTCGGACAGCATGGATGGCTACACCTTC. This translates into CASSSDSMDGYTF. The variable domain in full, completed from reference TRBV5-1 and TRBJ1-2, reads KAGVTQTPRYLIKTRGQQVTLSCSPISGHRSVSWYQQTPGQGLQFLFEYFSETQRNKGNFPGRFSGRQFSNSRSEMNVSTLELGDSALYLCASSSDSMDGYTFGSGTRLTVV.

The chain combines TRBV6-5 with TRBJ1-5; maybe TRBD1 (5 bases). From germline, CDR1 is MNHEY and CDR2 SVGAGI. The germline V and J ends were trimmed by 6 bases and 5 bases, with 11 bases remaining between them. The CDR3 has 13 residues. The chain's CDR3 is CASSPQEHQPQHF. CDR3 sequence (DNA): TGTGCCAGCAGCCCACAGGAGCATCAGCCCCAGCATTTT.

The V and J genes are TRBV30 and TRBJ2-4; D unclear. V was clipped by 0 bases and J by 1 base, with 13 bases between them. Germline V gene lookup returns CDR1 GTSNPN and CDR2 SVGIG (reference sequence). This CDR3 has 16 residues. The CDR3: CAWSVGWVQAKNIQYF. In DNA form, the CDR3 reads TGTGCCTGGAGTGTGGGTTGGGTCCAGGCCAAAAACATTCAGTACTTC. The whole variable domain, remainder taken from reference TRBV30 and TRBJ2-4, is SQTIHQWPATLVQPVGSPLSLECTVEGTSNPNLYWYRQAAGRGLQLLFYSVGIGQISSEVPQNLSASRPQDRQFILSSKKLLLSDSGFYLCAWSVGWVQAKNIQYFGAGTRLSVL.

This clonotype was picked up a small number of times. The rearrangement links TRBV28 to TRBJ2-5; TRBD1 agrees at 7 bases. CDR3 size: 14 residues. The germline V gene encodes CDR1 MDHEN and CDR2 SYDVKM. V was clipped by 5 bases and J by 5 bases; unmatched bases: 8. In DNA form, the CDR3 reads TGTGCCAGCAGTGCAGGGGGAATCACGGAGACCCAGTACTTC. Amino acids: CASSAGGITETQYF.

This clonotype showed up just a few times. The chain employs TRBV11-2 and TRBJ1-1, with 8 bases matching TRBD1. Germline V gives CDR1 SGHAT, CDR2 FQNNGV. V was clipped by 4 bases and J by 7 bases; unmatched bases: 5. There are 13 residues in the CDR3. The CDR3 DNA follows: TGTGCCAGCAGCTCAGACAGGGGACTTGAAGCTTTCTTT. Translated: CASSSDRGLEAFF.

The CDR3, as DNA: TGTGCCAGCAGCCCCAGCCGAGGGGGCACAGATACGCAGTATTTT. Protein: CASSPSRGGTDTQYF. V gene TRBV7-3 combines with J gene TRBJ2-3; D possibly matches TRBD1 or TRBD2 (5 bases each). This CDR3 spans 15 amino acids. CDR1 is SGHTA, CDR2 FQGTGA, per germline. Trimming took 5 bases from V and 1 from J, leaving 13 bases between them.

This clonotype was picked up a small number of times. At one of its ends the junction is not consistent with the germline gene, which may arise from a read error. The chain uses TRBV7-9 and TRBJ1-1; tentative D call: TRBD1 (5 bases). The CDR3 is 15 amino acids. CDR1 SEHNR and CDR2 FQNEAQ come from the germline V gene (reference sequence). This CDR3 reads CAGSLPAGLNTEAFF. CDR3 coding DNA: TGTGCCGGCAGCTTACCGGCAGGGCTCAACACTGAAGCTTTCTTT.

On this clonotype itself: The junction and the germline gene differ at one end; a read error may be behind it. The V and J genes are TRBV5-1 and TRBJ2-5, with D perhaps matching TRBD2 (6 bases). The J call may be incorrect, as the DNA end agrees better with TRBJ2-1. Germline CDR1 and CDR2: SGHRS and YFSETQ. The CDR3 has 14 residues. The CDR3 nucleotides read TGCGCCGGCAGCTGGGGCGCGGGGAGCAATGAGCAGTTCTTC. This encodes CAGSWGAGSNEQFF.

The chain is built from TRBV5-6 and TRBJ1-2, with TRBD1 matching over 8 bases. J lost 4 bases, V lost 3 bases, and 8 bases had no gene match. From germline, CDR1 is SGHDT and CDR2 YYEEEE. This CDR3 has 15 residues. The CDR3 sequence is CASSSLGQGPYGYTF. CDR3 nucleotide sequence: TGTGCCAGCAGCTCCTTAGGACAGGGTCCCTATGGCTACACCTTC.

The chain employs TRBV12-3 or TRBV12-4 and TRBJ2-1, with D maybe TRBD1 (6 bases). The end of the DNA fits TRBJ2-7 better, so the J call may be wrong. CDR3 length: 15 residues. CDR3 DNA sequence: TGTGCCAGCAGTGGGAAGGGGGACCCATTTGAAGAGCAGTACTTC. Protein product: CASSGKGDPFEEQYF.

V usage is TRBV6-5 and J usage is TRBJ2-2; 9 bases are shared with TRBD1. CDR1 and CDR2 (germline): MNHEY, SVGAGI. The CDR3 is 14 amino acids. Unmatched junction bases numbered 4, after V lost 5 bases and J lost 6 bases. DNA of the CDR3: TGTGCCAGCAGTGGGGACAGGGTGGCCGGGGAGCTGTTTTTT. As protein: CASSGDRVAGELFF.

The chain employs TRBV6-1 and TRBJ2-7, with 9 positions matching TRBD1. CDR1 MNHNS and CDR2 SASEGT come from the germline V gene. J was trimmed by 4 bases and V by 3 bases; bases with no gene match: 4. This CDR3 comprises 14 residues. The CDR3 DNA is TGTGCCAGCAGTGACCCGGGACAGGGATACGAGCAGTACTTC. This gives the protein CASSDPGQGYEQYF.

This clonotype was found a few times. The rearrangement joins TRBV7-2 to TRBJ1-3; D perhaps matches TRBD1 (5 bases). The ends were cut back, 0 bases at V and 7 bases at J, with 10 bases in the middle. Looked up from germline, CDR1 is SGHTA and CDR2 is FQGNSA. The CDR3 contains 14 residues. CDR3 in DNA: TGTGCCAGCAGCTTAGCCCCAGGGAGGAACACCATATATTTT. This sequence encodes CASSLAPGRNTIYF.

There are a few counts of this clonotype. The chain uses TRBV27 and TRBJ2-3, with 7 bases identical to TRBD2. J was trimmed by 11 bases and V by 11 bases; bases with no gene match: 10. Per germline, CDR1 MNHEY and CDR2 SMNVEV (reference sequence). The CDR3 spans 11 residues. The CDR3 sequence is CASSGGRGQYF. In DNA form, the CDR3 reads TGTGCCTCTTCGGGGGGAAGGGGGCAGTATTTT.

The gene calls are TRBV7-9 and TRBJ1-1, with TRBD1 as a possible D gene (5 bases). The CDR3 covers 14 residues. Germline CDR1 is SEHNR and CDR2 is FQNEAQ (reference sequence). Deletions cut 5 bases from V and 2 bases from J, with 12 bases between. The CDR3 is CASSVPTANTEAFF. CDR3 bases: TGTGCCAGCAGCGTACCGACAGCTAACACTGAAGCTTTCTTT.

This chain joins TRBV12-3 or TRBV12-4 and TRBJ2-4; weak D call: TRBD2 (5 bases). The V and J ends lost 0 bases and 4 bases respectively, with 16 bases between them. The CDR3 has 17 amino acids. The CDR3 bases are TGTGCCAGCAGTTTAGCCTTGGGCCCGCCGGGGAAAAACATTCAGTACTTC. Protein sequence: CASSLALGPPGKNIQYF.

The chain carries TRBV5-6 and TRBJ1-2; D is uncertain. This CDR3 contains 15 residues. Germline V gene sequence: CDR1 SGHDT, CDR2 YYEEEE. The V and J ends lost 0 bases and 0 bases respectively, with 9 bases between them. The CDR3 reads CASSLAGSANYGYTF. Here the CDR3 DNA reads TGTGCCAGCAGCTTGGCTGGTTCCGCTAACTATGGCTACACCTTC.